What follows are 24 T cell receptor beta chains derived from one specimen sequenced in a study of blood T cells in healthy people across ages. Primed by a sample-barcoded 5' primer and a J-beta primer mix, a second PCR proceeded for about 6 to 11 cycles. TCRdb re-analysed the 5' RACE reads in MiXCR, keeping a single row per CDR3 protein. The sample holds 1.5 million to 2 million distinct CDR3 sequences, almost 35% seen once. The sample was blood. The receptors here all came from a woman in her twenties or thirties in good health.

This clonotype came up a few times. This sequence joins TRBV28 and TRBJ1-2; 9 nucleotides line up with TRBD1. The germline CDR1 and CDR2 sequences are MDHEN and SYDVKM. J lost 5 bases, V lost 6 bases, and 7 bases had no gene match. The CDR3 covers 14 residues. The CDR3, as DNA: TGTGCCAGCAGGGCCGACAGGGGGTTATATGGCTACACCTTC. Protein: CASRADRGLYGYTF.

This clonotype has more than one count but fewer than ten. The V call is TRBV5-1, the J call TRBJ2-5; D gene unclear. V lost 0 bases to trimming and J lost 2 bases, with 11 bases between them. The CDR3 runs 15 residues. Germline V lookup: CDR1 SGHRS, CDR2 YFSETQ. The CDR3 here is CASSLAPASQETQYF. The CDR3 region has the DNA TGCGCCAGCAGCTTGGCACCGGCGTCGCAAGAGACCCAGTACTTC.

The V call is TRBV28, the J call TRBJ2-3, with 9 bases that match TRBD1. V dropped 4 bases and J dropped 1; count of bases not matched to a gene: 12. This CDR3 has 18 amino acids. The germline CDR1 and CDR2 sequences are MDHEN and SYDVKM. The CDR3 DNA is TGTGCCAGCAGTTGGAGAATTTTTTACAGGGGGCGCACAGATACGCAGTATTTT. Its translation: CASSWRIFYRGRTDTQYF. The complete variable domain, with remaining parts taken from reference TRBV28 and TRBJ2-3, reads DVKVTQSSRYLVKRTGEKVFLECVQDMDHENMFWYRQDPGLGLRLIYFSYDVKMKEKGDIPEGYSVSREKKERFSLILESASTNQTSMYLCASSWRIFYRGRTDTQYFGPGTRLTVL.

This clonotype was seen a few times. The J gene is TRBJ2-7, the V gene TRBV7-8; TRBD2 matches 13 bases. The CDR3 length is 18 residues. Per the germline V gene, CDR1 is SGHVS and CDR2 is FQNEAQ. J lost 4 bases, V lost 5 bases, and 14 bases had no gene match. The CDR3 spells CASSRRLAGGETSYEQYF. The CDR3, as DNA: TGTGCCAGCAGCCGTAGACTAGCGGGAGGAGAAACATCTTACGAGCAGTACTTC.

V usage is TRBV10-3 and J usage is TRBJ1-4, with a possible D match to TRBD1 (5 bases). Germline CDR1 ENHRY, CDR2 SYGVKD. The CDR3 runs 13 residues. Trimming shortened V by 7 bases and J by 5 bases, and 11 bases separated the two germline ends. The CDR3 loop is CAINEGENEKLFF. DNA of the CDR3: TGTGCCATCAACGAAGGGGAGAATGAAAAACTGTTTTTT.

This chain links TRBV5-1 with TRBJ2-1; 8 positions match TRBD2. The CDR3 totals 15 residues. The germline CDR1 and CDR2 sequences are SGHRS and YFSETQ. Losses at the gene ends were 1 base for V and 10 bases for J; bases not matched to a gene: 10. The CDR3 DNA sequence: TGCGCCAGCAGCTTGTTCTCGCGGGAGGAACGGGAGCAGTTCTTC. It specifies CASSLFSREEREQFF.

The J gene is TRBJ2-3, the V gene TRBV7-8; D remains unclear. The germline V and J ends were trimmed by 1 base and 3 bases, with 11 bases remaining between them. Germline CDR1 SGHVS, CDR2 FQNEAQ. This CDR3 region has 15 residues. CDR3 loop: CASSLGMVVTDTQYF. The CDR3 bases are TGTGCCAGCAGCTTAGGCATGGTTGTGACAGATACGCAGTATTTT.

V and J are TRBV20-1 and TRBJ2-2; the D is unclear. This CDR3 is 13 amino acids long. CDR1 is DFQATT and CDR2 is SNEGSKA in the germline V gene (reference sequence). Trimming shortened V by 5 bases and J by 5 bases, and 12 bases separated the two germline ends. The CDR3 sequence: CSAPRTVTGELFF. Here the CDR3 DNA reads TGCAGTGCTCCTCGGACGGTGACCGGGGAGCTGTTTTTT.

This clonotype was counted between two and nine times. The CDR3 loop is CASSPGQVGLNEQFF. The CDR3 DNA reads as TGTGCCAGCTCACCGGGACAGGTGGGGTTGAATGAGCAGTTCTTC. The chain employs TRBV18 and TRBJ2-1, with TRBD1 matching 8 bases. The CDR3 contains 15 residues. From germline, CDR1 is KGHSH and CDR2 LQKENI. Trimming at V came to 3 bases and at J to 7 bases, leaving 8 bases not matched to a gene.

In regard to this clonotype: One base away lies a much larger clone, so this may be a sequencing read error. The chain has TRBV10-3 and TRBJ2-6, with 7 bases matching TRBD1. CDR1 and CDR2 (germline): ENHRY, SYGVKD. With 6 bases clipped from V and 0 bases from J, the junction kept 17 bases outside the gene matches. This CDR3 has 20 amino acids. The CDR3 coding sequence is TGTGCCATCAGGATAGACAGGGTTCGACCTAACCACTCTGGGGCCAACGTCCTGACTTTC. This sequence encodes CAIRIDRVRPNHSGANVLTF.

This rearrangement joins TRBV4-1 to TRBJ2-3, with 7 bases aligning to TRBD1. Germline V gene lookup returns CDR1 MGHRA and CDR2 YSYEKL. The CDR3 has 15 residues. V was clipped by 3 bases and J by 0 bases; unmatched bases: 3. The CDR3 loop is CASSHEGASTDTQYF. CDR3 nucleotides: TGCGCCAGCAGCCATGAGGGGGCCAGCACAGATACGCAGTATTTT.

The chain carries TRBV9 and TRBJ1-2; D gene ambiguous. The germline gives CDR1 SGDLS, CDR2 YYNGEE. There are 16 residues in the CDR3. Between the trimmed V and J ends, which lost 1 base and 4 bases, there was a span of 17 bases. CDR3 sequence reads: CASSVWSRGWGYGYTF. The CDR3 DNA is TGTGCCAGCAGCGTATGGAGTCGGGGTTGGGGCTATGGCTACACCTTC.

The rearrangement joins TRBV28 to TRBJ2-3; D unclear. This CDR3 has 14 amino acids. The germline V and J ends were trimmed by 2 bases and 3 bases, with 9 bases remaining between them. CDR1 is MDHEN and CDR2 is SYDVKM in the germline V gene. The CDR3 region is CASSLQMKTDTQYF. The CDR3, as DNA: TGTGCCAGCAGTTTACAGATGAAGACAGATACGCAGTATTTT. Supplemented by reference TRBV28 and TRBJ2-3, the full variable domain reads DVKVTQSSRYLVKRTGEKVFLECVQDMDHENMFWYRQDPGLGLRLIYFSYDVKMKEKGDIPEGYSVSREKKERFSLILESASTNQTSMYLCASSLQMKTDTQYFGPGTRLTVL.

The J gene is TRBJ2-1, the V gene TRBV6-1; perhaps TRBD1 as D (6 bases). The CDR3 sequence is 13 residues long. V lost 7 bases to trimming and J lost 6 bases, with 13 bases between them. Germline values: CDR1 MNHNS, CDR2 SASEGT. The CDR3 sequence is CASTPGTPNEQFF. For the CDR3, the DNA is TGTGCCAGCACCCCAGGGACACCCAATGAGCAGTTCTTC.

This sequence joins TRBV27 and TRBJ2-1, with 8 bases identical to TRBD2. The CDR3 covers 16 residues. The junction had 4 bases not matched to a gene; V was cut back by 0 bases and J by 3 bases. The germline V gene has CDR1 MNHEY and CDR2 SMNVEV (reference sequence). CDR3 in DNA: TGTGCCAGCAGTTTATCGCCCAGCGGGGGCTACAATGAGCAGTTCTTC. Translating gives CASSLSPSGGYNEQFF.

The chain combines TRBV5-1 with TRBJ2-1; the D gene is possibly TRBD2 (6 bases). This CDR3 has 14 amino acids. Germline-derived CDR1 and CDR2 are SGHRS and YFSETQ. Trimming removed 3 bases at V and 3 bases at J, with 10 bases between. The CDR3 sequence: CASSSGLRYNEQFF. CDR3 nucleotide sequence: TGCGCCAGCAGCTCGGGACTCCGCTACAATGAGCAGTTCTTC.

This clonotype was found a few times. This chain connects TRBV9 to TRBJ2-1, with 7 nucleotides matching TRBD2. Germline lookup yields CDR1 SGDLS and CDR2 YYNGEE. There are 15 residues in the CDR3. Unmatched junction bases numbered 8, after V lost 3 bases and J lost 5 bases. The CDR3 nucleotides are TGTGCCAGCAGCGGGGGGGGGAACAGACACAATGAGCAGTTCTTC. It translates to CASSGGGNRHNEQFF.

The sample holds a few counts of this clonotype. V usage is TRBV5-5 and J usage is TRBJ2-7, with unresolved D. The CDR3 covers 14 residues. Germline values: CDR1 SGHKS, CDR2 YYEKEE (reference sequence). Trimming cost V 1 base and J 3 bases, with 11 bases left between them. DNA of the CDR3: TGTGCCAGCAGCTTGTTTGACGGTAGCTACGAGCAGTACTTC. Amino acid sequence: CASSLFDGSYEQYF.

This clonotype was detected only a few times. The chain uses TRBV20-1 and TRBJ2-7; no firm D call. The CDR3 has 13 residues. The V end lost 0 bases, the J end lost 3 bases, and 9 bases lay between the germline ends. The germline V gene has CDR1 DFQATT and CDR2 SNEGSKA (reference sequence). The CDR3 here is CSARDIGFYEQYF. The CDR3 bases are TGCAGTGCTAGAGATATAGGGTTCTACGAGCAGTACTTC.

Remarks on this clonotype: The junction departs from germline at one end; a sequencing error may be responsible. The chain recombines TRBV12-3 or TRBV12-4 with TRBJ2-3; 9 nucleotides agree with TRBD2. The CDR3 covers 15 residues. CDR3 DNA: TGTGCCAGCAGTTCGGAGCGGGGGGTCGCAGATACGGAGTATTTT. The encoded protein is CASSSERGVADTEYF.

This clonotype was observed a handful of times. The genes are TRBV6-1 and TRBJ2-5; D perhaps matches TRBD1 (5 bases). CDR3 length equals 17 residues. Germline assignment: CDR1 MNHNS and CDR2 SASEGT. The V and J ends lost 8 bases and 0 bases respectively, with 22 bases between them. CDR3 in amino acids: CASGRFPTASYQETQYF. The CDR3 DNA reads as TGTGCCAGCGGAAGATTCCCGACAGCAAGCTACCAAGAGACCCAGTACTTC.

Only a few counts were recorded for this clonotype. This chain uses TRBV4-1 with TRBJ1-1; D might be TRBD1 (5 bases). Trimming shortened V by 4 bases and J by 5 bases, and 14 bases separated the two germline ends. This CDR3 region has 14 residues. CDR1 and CDR2 (germline): MGHRA, YSYEKL. The CDR3 DNA follows: TGCGCCAGCAGCCGGGGAGGGGTTGGGACTGAAGCTTTCTTT. The encoded protein is CASSRGGVGTEAFF.

Many counts were recorded for this clonotype. V gene TRBV10-3 combines with J gene TRBJ2-5, with TRBD2 identical over 10 bases. The trim removed 4 bases at V and 3 bases at J, leaving 8 bases unmatched. The CDR3 totals 16 residues. Germline V gene sequence: CDR1 ENHRY, CDR2 SYGVKD. In DNA, the CDR3 is TGTGCCATCAGTGCGAGAATAGCGGGAGGAAAAGAGACCCAGTACTTC. Protein: CAISARIAGGKETQYF.

V usage is TRBV6-1 and J usage is TRBJ1-5; D remains ambiguous. The CDR3 length is 15 residues. The V and J ends lost 3 bases and 0 bases respectively, with 9 bases between them. CDR1 is MNHNS, CDR2 SASEGT, per germline. This chain's CDR3 is CASSDFASSNQPQHF. The CDR3 bases are TGTGCCAGCAGTGATTTCGCATCTAGCAATCAGCCCCAGCATTTT.